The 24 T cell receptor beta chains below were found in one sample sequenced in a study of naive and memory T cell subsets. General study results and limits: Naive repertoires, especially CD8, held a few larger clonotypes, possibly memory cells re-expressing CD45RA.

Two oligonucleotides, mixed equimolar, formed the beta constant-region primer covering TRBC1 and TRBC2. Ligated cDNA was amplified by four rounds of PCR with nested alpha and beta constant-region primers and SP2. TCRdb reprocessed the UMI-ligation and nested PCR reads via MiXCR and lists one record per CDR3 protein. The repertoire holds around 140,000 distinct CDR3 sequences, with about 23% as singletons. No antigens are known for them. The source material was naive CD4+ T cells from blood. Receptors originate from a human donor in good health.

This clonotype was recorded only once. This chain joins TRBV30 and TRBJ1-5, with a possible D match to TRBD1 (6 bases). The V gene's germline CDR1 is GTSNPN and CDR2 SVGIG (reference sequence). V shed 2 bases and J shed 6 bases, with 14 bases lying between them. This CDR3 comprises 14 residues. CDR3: CAWSRGTSGQPQHF. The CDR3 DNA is TGTGCCTGGAGTAGGGGGACTTCGGGTCAGCCCCAGCATTTT.

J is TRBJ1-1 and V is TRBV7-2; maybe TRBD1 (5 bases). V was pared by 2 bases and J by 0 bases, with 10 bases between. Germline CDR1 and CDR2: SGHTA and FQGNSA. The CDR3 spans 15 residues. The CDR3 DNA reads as TGTGCCAGCAGCTTAACAGGCTTAATGAACACTGAAGCTTTCTTT. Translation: CASSLTGLMNTEAFF.

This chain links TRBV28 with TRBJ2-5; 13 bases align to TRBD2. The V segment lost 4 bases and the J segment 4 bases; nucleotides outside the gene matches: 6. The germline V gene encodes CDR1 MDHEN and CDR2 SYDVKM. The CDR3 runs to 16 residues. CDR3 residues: CASSSGGLAGRETQYF. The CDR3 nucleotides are TGTGCCAGCAGTTCCGGGGGACTAGCGGGAAGAGAGACCCAGTACTTC.

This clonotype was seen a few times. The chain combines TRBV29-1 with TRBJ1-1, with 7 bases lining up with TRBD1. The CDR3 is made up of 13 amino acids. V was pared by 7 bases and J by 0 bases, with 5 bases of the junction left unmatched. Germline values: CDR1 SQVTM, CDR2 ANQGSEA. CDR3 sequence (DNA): TGCAGCGCTCAGACAGGGTTGAACACTGAAGCTTTCTTT. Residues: CSAQTGLNTEAFF. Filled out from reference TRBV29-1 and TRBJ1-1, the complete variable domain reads SAVISQKPSRDICQRGTSLTIQCQVDSQVTMMFWYRQQPGQSLTLIATANQGSEATYESGFVIDKFPISRPNLTFSTLTVSNMSPEDSSIYLCSAQTGLNTEAFFGQGTRLTVV.

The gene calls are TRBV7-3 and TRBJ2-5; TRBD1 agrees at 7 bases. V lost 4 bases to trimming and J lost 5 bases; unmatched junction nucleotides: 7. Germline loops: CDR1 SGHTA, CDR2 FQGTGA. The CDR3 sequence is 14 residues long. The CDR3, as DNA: TGTGCCAGCAGCTCTACAGGGGATCGGGAGACCCAGTACTTC. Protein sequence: CASSSTGDRETQYF.

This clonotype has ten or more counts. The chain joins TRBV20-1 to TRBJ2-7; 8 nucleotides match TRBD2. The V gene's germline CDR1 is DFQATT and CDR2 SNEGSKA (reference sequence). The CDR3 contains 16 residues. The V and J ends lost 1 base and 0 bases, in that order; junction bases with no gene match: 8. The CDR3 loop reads CSARGVSGTASYEQYF. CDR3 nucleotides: TGCAGTGCTAGAGGGGTTAGCGGGACGGCCTCCTACGAGCAGTACTTC.

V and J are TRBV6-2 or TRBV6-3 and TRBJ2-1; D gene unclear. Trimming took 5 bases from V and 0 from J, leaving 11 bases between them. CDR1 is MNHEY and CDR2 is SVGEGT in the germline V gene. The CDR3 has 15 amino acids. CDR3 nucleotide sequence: TGTGCCAGCAGTGACGTCTGGGGCTCCTACAATGAGCAGTTCTTC. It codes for CASSDVWGSYNEQFF.

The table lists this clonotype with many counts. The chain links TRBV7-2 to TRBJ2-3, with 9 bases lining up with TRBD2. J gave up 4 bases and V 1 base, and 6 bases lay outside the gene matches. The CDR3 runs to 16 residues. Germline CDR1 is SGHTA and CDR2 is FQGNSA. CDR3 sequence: CASSLVGGRAPDTQYF. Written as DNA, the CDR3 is TGTGCCAGCAGCTTAGTTGGCGGGAGGGCCCCAGATACGCAGTATTTT.

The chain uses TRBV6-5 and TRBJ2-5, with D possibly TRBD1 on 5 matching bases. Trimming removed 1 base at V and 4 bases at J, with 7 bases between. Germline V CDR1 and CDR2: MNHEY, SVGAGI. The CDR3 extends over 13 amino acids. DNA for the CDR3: TGTGCCAGCAGTTACTGGCAGGGAGAGACCCAGTACTTC. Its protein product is CASSYWQGETQYF.

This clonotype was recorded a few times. CDR3 region: CSARDSDEQFF. For the CDR3, the DNA is TGCAGTGCTAGAGATAGCGATGAGCAGTTCTTC. This chain joins TRBV20-1 and TRBJ2-1, with D possibly matching TRBD2 (5 bases). V dropped 0 bases and J dropped 8 bases, with 5 bases sitting between them. Germline V CDR1 and CDR2: DFQATT, SNEGSKA (reference sequence). The CDR3 consists of 11 residues.

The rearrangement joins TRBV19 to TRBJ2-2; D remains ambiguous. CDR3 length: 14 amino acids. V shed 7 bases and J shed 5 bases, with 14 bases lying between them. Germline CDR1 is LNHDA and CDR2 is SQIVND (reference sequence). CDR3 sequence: CASNLALKTGELFF. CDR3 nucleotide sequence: TGTGCCAGTAACCTGGCGCTTAAGACCGGGGAGCTGTTTTTT.

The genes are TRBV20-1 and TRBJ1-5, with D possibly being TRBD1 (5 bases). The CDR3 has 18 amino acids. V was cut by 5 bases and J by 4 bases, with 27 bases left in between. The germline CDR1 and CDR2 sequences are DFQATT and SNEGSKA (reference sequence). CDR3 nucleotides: TGCAGTGCTGCCCCTCGGCCCAAGGGGACCGGGATGAATCAGCCCCAGCATTTT. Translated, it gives CSAAPRPKGTGMNQPQHF.

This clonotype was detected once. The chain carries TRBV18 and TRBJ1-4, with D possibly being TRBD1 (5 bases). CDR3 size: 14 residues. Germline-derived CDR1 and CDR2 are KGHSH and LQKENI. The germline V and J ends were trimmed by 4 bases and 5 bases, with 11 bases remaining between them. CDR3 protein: CASSLRQPNEKLFF. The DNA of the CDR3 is TGTGCCAGCTCACTGAGACAGCCGAATGAAAAACTGTTTTTT.

CDR3 DNA: TGTGCCAGCACCAGGGGCGGGGGTCAGCCCCAGCATTTT. This encodes CASTRGGGQPQHF. V and J are TRBV6-2 or TRBV6-3 and TRBJ1-5; tentatively, D is TRBD1 (6 bases). V was pared by 7 bases and J by 6 bases, with 13 bases between. This CDR3 is 13 amino acids long. Looked up from germline, CDR1 is MNHEY and CDR2 is SVGEGT.

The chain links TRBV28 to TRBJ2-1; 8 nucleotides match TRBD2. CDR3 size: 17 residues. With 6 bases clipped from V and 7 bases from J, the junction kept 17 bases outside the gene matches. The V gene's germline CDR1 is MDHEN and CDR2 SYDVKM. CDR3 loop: CASRPPLLAGPGNEQFF. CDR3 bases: TGTGCCAGCAGGCCCCCATTGTTAGCGGGACCGGGGAATGAGCAGTTCTTC.

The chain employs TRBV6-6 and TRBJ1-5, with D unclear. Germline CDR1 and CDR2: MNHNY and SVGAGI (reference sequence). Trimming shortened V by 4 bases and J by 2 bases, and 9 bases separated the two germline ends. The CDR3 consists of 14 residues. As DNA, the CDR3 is TGTGCCAGCAGTTTACATAAGGGCAATCAGCCCCAGCATTTT. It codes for CASSLHKGNQPQHF.

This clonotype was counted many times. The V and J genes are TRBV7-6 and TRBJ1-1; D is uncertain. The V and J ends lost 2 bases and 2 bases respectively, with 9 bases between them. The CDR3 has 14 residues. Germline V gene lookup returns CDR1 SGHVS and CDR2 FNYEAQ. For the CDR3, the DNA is TGTGCCAGCAGCTTACCTGGCGGAAACACTGAAGCTTTCTTT. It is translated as CASSLPGGNTEAFF.

CDR3 DNA: TGCAGCGTCCGTCGACAGGGAACCTCAAGCAATCAGCCCCAGCATTTT. Translating gives CSVRRQGTSSNQPQHF. This rearrangement joins TRBV29-1 to TRBJ1-5; TRBD1 matches 7 bases. V was pared by 6 bases and J by 1 base, with 12 bases of the junction left unmatched. This CDR3 comprises 16 residues. Germline V gene data show CDR1 as SQVTM and CDR2 as ANQGSEA.

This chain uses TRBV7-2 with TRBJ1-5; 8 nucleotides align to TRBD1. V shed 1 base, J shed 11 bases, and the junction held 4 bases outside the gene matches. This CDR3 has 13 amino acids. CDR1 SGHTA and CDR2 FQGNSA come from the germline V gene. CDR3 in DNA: TGTGCCAGCAGCTTAGTTGAGGGACAGGCCCAGCATTTT. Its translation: CASSLVEGQAQHF.

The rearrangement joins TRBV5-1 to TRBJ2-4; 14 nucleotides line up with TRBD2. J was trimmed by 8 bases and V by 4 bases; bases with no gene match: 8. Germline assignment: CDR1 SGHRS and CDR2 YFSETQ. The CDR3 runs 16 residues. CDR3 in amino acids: CASSPGTSGSSHIQYF. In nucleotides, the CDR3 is TGCGCCAGCAGCCCGGGGACTAGCGGGAGCTCTCACATTCAGTACTTC. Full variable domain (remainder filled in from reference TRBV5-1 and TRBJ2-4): KAGVTQTPRYLIKTRGQQVTLSCSPISGHRSVSWYQQTPGQGLQFLFEYFSETQRNKGNFPGRFSGRQFSNSRSEMNVSTLELGDSALYLCASSPGTSGSSHIQYFGAGTRLSVL.

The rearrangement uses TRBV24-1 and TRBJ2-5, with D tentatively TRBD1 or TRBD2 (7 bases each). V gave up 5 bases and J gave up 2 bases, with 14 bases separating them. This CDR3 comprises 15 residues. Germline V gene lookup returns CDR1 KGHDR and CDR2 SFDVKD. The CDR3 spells CATSGGGTAQETQYF. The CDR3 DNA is TGTGCCACCAGTGGGGGAGGGACAGCACAAGAGACCCAGTACTTC.

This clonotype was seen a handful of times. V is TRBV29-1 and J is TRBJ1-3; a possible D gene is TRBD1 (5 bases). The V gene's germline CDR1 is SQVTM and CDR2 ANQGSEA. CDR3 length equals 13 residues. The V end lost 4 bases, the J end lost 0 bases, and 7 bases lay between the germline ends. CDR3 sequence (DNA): TGCAGCGTTGTACAGGACTCTGGAAACACCATATATTTT. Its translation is CSVVQDSGNTIYF.

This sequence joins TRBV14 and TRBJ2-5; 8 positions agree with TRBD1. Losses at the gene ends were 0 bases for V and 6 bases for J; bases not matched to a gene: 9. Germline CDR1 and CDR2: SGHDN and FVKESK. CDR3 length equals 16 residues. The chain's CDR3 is CASSQDLPGGGKTQYF. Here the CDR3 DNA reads TGTGCCAGCAGCCAAGATCTTCCAGGGGGCGGGAAGACCCAGTACTTC.

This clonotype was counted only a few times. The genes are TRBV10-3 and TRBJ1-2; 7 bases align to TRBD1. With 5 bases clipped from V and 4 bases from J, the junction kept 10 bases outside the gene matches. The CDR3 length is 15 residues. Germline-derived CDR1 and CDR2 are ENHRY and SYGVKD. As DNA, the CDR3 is TGTGCCATCAGTTCCGGGACAGATAAAACCTATGGCTACACCTTC. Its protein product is CAISSGTDKTYGYTF.